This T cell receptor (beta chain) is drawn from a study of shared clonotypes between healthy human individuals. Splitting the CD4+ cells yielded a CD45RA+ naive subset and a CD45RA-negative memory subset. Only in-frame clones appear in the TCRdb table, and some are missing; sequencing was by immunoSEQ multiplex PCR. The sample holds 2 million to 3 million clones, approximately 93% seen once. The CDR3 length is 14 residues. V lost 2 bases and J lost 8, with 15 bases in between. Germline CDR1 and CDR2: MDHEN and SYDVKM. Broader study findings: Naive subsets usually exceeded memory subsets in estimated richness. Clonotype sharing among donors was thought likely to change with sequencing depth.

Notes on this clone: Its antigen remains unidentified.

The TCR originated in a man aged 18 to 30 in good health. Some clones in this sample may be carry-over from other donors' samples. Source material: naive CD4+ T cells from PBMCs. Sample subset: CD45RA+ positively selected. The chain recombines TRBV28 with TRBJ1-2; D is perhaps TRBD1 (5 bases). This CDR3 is CASSLNQWGGGYTF. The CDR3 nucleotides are TGTGCCAGCAGTTTAAACCAGTGGGGCGGCGGCTACACCTTC.